This is a list of T cell receptor beta chains from one sample in a study of response to subunit inactivated influenza vaccine. MiXCR was run by TCRdb on the RT-PCR reads, yielding one entry per CDR3 protein. Among over 150,000 distinct CDR3 sequences listed, approximately 10% were seen once. The sequencing here drew on non-naive T cells sorted from PBMCs, taken 45 days after vaccination. Every receptor here comes from a middle-aged man who received an inactivated influenza vaccine. CDR3s include the opening cysteine and the closing phenylalanine or tryptophan. The order of the fields is V gene, clone size, D gene, J gene, CDR3 protein, CDR3 DNA. The D gene is left open where the match is weak. Only part of the rows carry a size: once, few, many, or a class if the clone is expanded.

v_gene: TRBV7-8
abundance: many
d_gene: TRBD2
j_gene: TRBJ2-4
CDR3aa: CASSLEGRGIQYF
CDR3nt: TGTGCCAGCAGCTTAGAAGGGAGGGGCATTCAGTACTTC

v_gene: TRBV4-1
abundance: many
d_gene: NA
j_gene: TRBJ1-5
CDR3aa: CASSQDVGGRGPWGNQPQHF
CDR3nt: TGCGCCAGCAGCCAAGATGTGGGGGGAAGGGGACCCTGGGGCAATCAGCCCCAGCATTTT

v_gene: TRBV12-3/TRBV12-4
abundance: many
d_gene: TRBD2
j_gene: TRBJ2-5
CDR3aa: CASSGLAGDGETQYF
CDR3nt: TGTGCCAGCAGCGGACTAGCGGGCGACGGAGAGACCCAGTACTTC

v_gene: TRBV5-1
abundance: many
d_gene: TRBD2
j_gene: TRBJ2-1
CDR3aa: CASSLIAGGSLNEQFF
CDR3nt: TGCGCCAGCAGCTTGATAGCGGGGGGGTCTCTCAATGAGCAGTTCTTC

v_gene: TRBV12-3/TRBV12-4
abundance: NA
d_gene: TRBD1
j_gene: TRBJ1-5
CDR3aa: CASSSTGGLGQPQHF
CDR3nt: TGTGCCAGCAGTTCAACAGGGGGCTTAGGTCAGCCCCAGCATTTT

v_gene: TRBV14
abundance: many
d_gene: NA
j_gene: TRBJ1-2
CDR3aa: CASSQEVGTSVHTF
CDR3nt: TGTGCCAGCAGCCAAGAAGTGGGCACCTCGGTCCACACCTTC

v_gene: TRBV11-1
abundance: NA
d_gene: NA
j_gene: TRBJ2-7
CDR3aa: CASSARGRGGSGVYEQYF
CDR3nt: TGTGCCAGCAGCGCTCGGGGCAGGGGTGGTTCCGGGGTTTACGAGCAGTACTTC

v_gene: TRBV9
abundance: many
d_gene: TRBD2
j_gene: TRBJ2-5
CDR3aa: CASSPPGRGTQYF
CDR3nt: TGTGCCAGCAGCCCCCCCGGGAGGGGGACCCAGTACTTC

v_gene: TRBV7-8
abundance: NA
d_gene: TRBD1
j_gene: TRBJ2-7
CDR3aa: CASSLVGFGTGFYEQYF
CDR3nt: TGTGCCAGCAGCTTAGTGGGTTTCGGGACAGGGTTCTACGAGCAGTACTTC

v_gene: TRBV20-1
abundance: NA
d_gene: NA
j_gene: TRBJ2-7
CDR3aa: CSAIGALNEQYF
CDR3nt: TGCAGTGCTATCGGAGCGTTGAACGAGCAGTACTTC

v_gene: TRBV3-1
abundance: NA
d_gene: NA
j_gene: TRBJ1-6
CDR3aa: CASSQAMPGTQASPLHF
CDR3nt: TGTGCCAGCAGCCAAGCAATGCCAGGAACGCAGGCGAGTCCCCTCCACTTT

v_gene: TRBV20-1
abundance: NA
d_gene: TRBD2
j_gene: TRBJ2-2
CDR3aa: CSALGLAGDTGELFF
CDR3nt: TGCAGTGCTTTGGGACTAGCGGGAGACACCGGGGAGCTGTTTTTT

v_gene: TRBV7-8
abundance: few
d_gene: NA
j_gene: TRBJ1-2
CDR3aa: CASSLVGGGYTF
CDR3nt: TGTGCCAGCAGCTTAGTTGGGGGTGGCTACACCTTC

v_gene: TRBV20-1
abundance: NA
d_gene: NA
j_gene: TRBJ1-1
CDR3aa: CSATQTNTEAFF
CDR3nt: TGCAGTGCAACCCAGACGAACACTGAAGCTTTCTTT

v_gene: TRBV7-2
abundance: many
d_gene: NA
j_gene: TRBJ1-2
CDR3aa: CACRGTPTNYGYTF
CDR3nt: TGTGCCTGCCGTGGAACACCAACTAACTATGGCTACACCTTC

v_gene: TRBV20-1
abundance: few
d_gene: TRBD1
j_gene: TRBJ2-1
CDR3aa: CSARDATGAIYNEQFF
CDR3nt: TGCAGTGCTAGAGACGCCACAGGGGCGATCTACAATGAGCAGTTCTTC

v_gene: TRBV6-5
abundance: many
d_gene: TRBD2
j_gene: TRBJ2-7
CDR3aa: CASSYKLPSGGSEQYF
CDR3nt: TGTGCCAGCAGTTACAAGTTGCCTAGCGGGGGCTCCGAGCAGTACTTC

v_gene: TRBV28
abundance: few
d_gene: TRBD2
j_gene: TRBJ2-1
CDR3aa: CASSLWGTSHNEQFF
CDR3nt: TGTGCCAGCAGTCTTTGGGGGACTAGCCACAATGAGCAGTTCTTC

v_gene: TRBV15
abundance: NA
d_gene: TRBD1
j_gene: TRBJ2-1
CDR3aa: CATSRGVYRGSDEQFF
CDR3nt: TGTGCCACCAGCAGAGGGGTTTACAGGGGGAGCGATGAGCAGTTCTTC

v_gene: TRBV7-2
abundance: NA
d_gene: TRBD2
j_gene: TRBJ2-1
CDR3aa: CASSLGWLAGAYNEQFF
CDR3nt: TGTGCCAGCAGCTTAGGGTGGCTAGCGGGGGCCTACAATGAGCAGTTCTTC

v_gene: TRBV20-1
abundance: few
d_gene: NA
j_gene: TRBJ2-7
CDR3aa: CSFDRSYEQYF
CDR3nt: TGCAGTTTCGACAGAAGTTACGAGCAGTACTTC

v_gene: TRBV14
abundance: many
d_gene: NA
j_gene: TRBJ2-2
CDR3aa: CASSQDRAGARYTGELFF
CDR3nt: TGTGCCAGCAGCCAAGATCGGGCAGGGGCTCGGTACACCGGGGAGCTGTTTTTT

v_gene: TRBV12-3/TRBV12-4
abundance: many
d_gene: NA
j_gene: TRBJ1-4
CDR3aa: CASSLGDFATNEKLFF
CDR3nt: TGTGCCAGCAGTTTAGGAGATTTTGCAACTAATGAAAAACTGTTTTTT

v_gene: TRBV27
abundance: NA
d_gene: NA
j_gene: TRBJ2-5
CDR3aa: CASRPSSYPGETQYF
CDR3nt: TGTGCCAGCAGGCCCAGTTCCTATCCTGGGGAGACCCAGTACTTC

v_gene: TRBV20-1
abundance: NA
d_gene: TRBD1
j_gene: TRBJ1-5
CDR3aa: CSARPTGGSNQPQHF
CDR3nt: TGCAGTGCTAGGCCGACAGGGGGTAGCAATCAGCCCCAGCATTTT

v_gene: TRBV10-3
abundance: many
d_gene: NA
j_gene: TRBJ1-5
CDR3aa: CAISESAGRDSNQPQHF
CDR3nt: TGTGCCATCAGTGAGTCAGCGGGGAGAGATAGCAATCAGCCCCAGCATTTT

v_gene: TRBV29-1
abundance: few
d_gene: NA
j_gene: TRBJ1-4
CDR3aa: CSVEVTTNEKLFF
CDR3nt: TGCAGCGTTGAGGTTACAACTAATGAAAAACTGTTTTTT

v_gene: TRBV7-2
abundance: many
d_gene: TRBD2
j_gene: TRBJ2-1
CDR3aa: CASSRTQRGLIEQFF
CDR3nt: TGTGCCAGCAGCCGCACCCAGCGGGGCCTAATTGAGCAGTTCTTC

v_gene: TRBV6-2/TRBV6-3
abundance: many
d_gene: NA
j_gene: TRBJ2-3
CDR3aa: CASRKVILQGGTDTQYF
CDR3nt: TGTGCCAGCAGAAAAGTTATCCTTCAGGGAGGCACAGATACGCAGTATTTT

v_gene: TRBV6-5
abundance: many
d_gene: NA
j_gene: TRBJ2-5
CDR3aa: CASSYSPPGTFETQYF
CDR3nt: TGTGCCAGCAGTTACTCCCCACCTGGGACATTTGAGACCCAGTACTTC